The 21 T cell receptor beta chains reported below all come from one sample, sequenced in a study of blood T cell repertoires in COVID-19. Method: immunoSEQ multiplex PCR; TCRdb's copy keeps in-frame clones and lacks some. The sample lists some 220,000 clones; around 85% were seen once. The sequencing input was peripheral blood. Every receptor here comes from a woman between 65 and 79 years old with COVID-19, enrolled during active disease.

This clone was seen only a few times. This chain connects TRBV29-1 to TRBJ1-2; D perhaps matches TRBD1 (5 bases). Germline CDR1 is SQVTM and CDR2 is ANQGSEA. V was pared by 0 bases and J by 8 bases, with 16 bases between. This CDR3 is built from 14 residues. CDR3 amino acids: CSVEERRGGGGYTF. The CDR3, as DNA: TGCAGCGTTGAAGAGAGGAGGGGAGGAGGAGGCTACACCTTC.

The V and J genes are TRBV7-8 and TRBJ1-4; TRBD1 aligns across 8 bases. The CDR3 totals 15 residues. Per the germline V gene, CDR1 is SGHVS and CDR2 is FQNEAQ. With 5 bases clipped from V and 2 bases from J, the junction kept 4 bases outside the gene matches. CDR3 amino acids: CASSLYRGTNEKLFF. CDR3 nucleotides: TGTGCCAGCAGCCTATACAGGGGGACTAATGAAAAACTGTTTTTT.

The CDR3 loop is CASSVLAEQETQYF. Written as DNA, the CDR3 is TGTGCCAGCAGCGTACTAGCGGAACAAGAGACCCAGTACTTC. The rearrangement joins TRBV5-4 to TRBJ2-5, with 8 bases fitting TRBD2. V lost 4 bases to trimming and J lost 2 bases; unmatched junction nucleotides: 4. The germline CDR1 and CDR2 sequences are SGHNT and YYREEE (reference sequence). This CDR3 contains 14 residues.

This chain joins TRBV9 and TRBJ1-3; TRBD1 matches 7 bases. The CDR3 contains 18 residues. V lost 3 bases and J lost 0; bases outside the gene matches: 12. The germline gives CDR1 SGDLS, CDR2 YYNGEE. The CDR3 loop is CASSDRDRSTVSGNTIYF. As DNA, the CDR3 is TGTGCCAGCAGCGACCGGGACAGATCAACGGTCTCTGGAAACACCATATATTTT. The full variable domain, in which reference TRBV9 and TRBJ1-3 provide the parts outside the CDR3, is DSGVTQTPKHLITATGQRVTLRCSPRSGDLSVYWYQQSLDQGLQFLIQYYNGEERAKGNILERFSAQQFPDLHSELNLSSLELGDSALYFCASSDRDRSTVSGNTIYFGEGSWLTVV.

The chain is built from TRBV19 and TRBJ1-5; a weak D match, TRBD1 (6 bases). The germline V gene encodes CDR1 LNHDA and CDR2 SQIVND (reference sequence). The CDR3 has 15 residues. Trimming stripped 0 bases from V and 7 bases from J, with 13 bases between. The CDR3 region is CASSIDGQGRQPQHF. The DNA for the CDR3 is TGTGCCAGTAGTATAGATGGCCAGGGGCGGCAGCCCCAGCATTTT.

V gene TRBV7-3 combines with J gene TRBJ1-6; D perhaps matches TRBD1 (6 bases). V dropped 10 bases and J dropped 10 bases, with 17 bases sitting between them. Germline V gene sequence: CDR1 SGHTA, CDR2 FQGTGA. This CDR3 contains 13 residues. CDR3 DNA sequence: TGTGCCACCGGAGGTGGGGGCCTATCACCCCTCCACTTT. Encoded protein: CATGGGGLSPLHF.

The V call is TRBV4-1, the J call TRBJ2-1, with D perhaps matching TRBD2 (6 bases). The CDR3 loop spans 14 amino acids. Germline values: CDR1 MGHRA, CDR2 YSYEKL. V was pared by 1 base and J by 9 bases, with 13 bases between. The CDR3 nucleotides are TGCGCCAGCAGCCAAGGGTTGAGGGAGGTTGAGCAGTTCTTC. It translates to CASSQGLREVEQFF.

The chain uses TRBV29-1 and TRBJ1-2; D is unresolved. Germline V gene sequence: CDR1 SQVTM, CDR2 ANQGSEA. The CDR3 length is 14 residues. Trimming took off 4 bases at V and 4 bases at J, with 16 bases between the two ends. CDR3: CSVGLALGGYGYTF. The DNA of the CDR3 is TGCAGCGTTGGCCTAGCGCTAGGAGGCTATGGCTACACCTTC. Supplemented by reference TRBV29-1 and TRBJ1-2, the full variable domain reads SAVISQKPSRDICQRGTSLTIQCQVDSQVTMMFWYRQQPGQSLTLIATANQGSEATYESGFVIDKFPISRPNLTFSTLTVSNMSPEDSSIYLCSVGLALGGYGYTFGSGTRLTVV.

This clone was counted ten times or more. The genes are TRBV11-2 and TRBJ2-7; D possibly corresponds to TRBD2 (6 bases). The length of the CDR3 is 15 residues. Trimming removed 5 bases at V and 0 bases at J, with 14 bases between. In germline, CDR1 is SGHAT, CDR2 FQNNGV. CDR3 nucleotide sequence: TGTGCCAGCAGCCTCTTACCGACTAGCTCCTACGAGCAGTACTTC. This sequence encodes CASSLLPTSSYEQYF.

V and J are TRBV5-4 and TRBJ1-2; maybe TRBD1 (5 bases). Germline CDR1 reads SGHNT; CDR2 reads YYREEE (reference sequence). The V and J ends lost 0 bases and 7 bases respectively, with 16 bases between them. This CDR3 is 15 amino acids long. The CDR3 DNA reads TGTGCCAGCAGCTTGGGCAGGGTGAATACGGTTGGCTACACCTTC. Protein product: CASSLGRVNTVGYTF.

The chain joins TRBV3-1 (or the pseudogene TRBV3-2) to TRBJ2-3; 7 bases map to TRBD2. V trimming: 1 base; J trimming: 6 bases; junction bases outside the gene matches: 7. This CDR3 spans 15 amino acids. Germline V CDR1 and CDR2: LGHDT, YNNKEL (reference sequence). The CDR3 bases are TGTGCCAGCAGCCAAGCAGCGGGAACCCGGGATACGCAGTATTTT. Residues: CASSQAAGTRDTQYF.

The chain is built from TRBV30 and TRBJ1-4; unclear D gene. In germline, CDR1 is GTSNPN, CDR2 SVGIG (reference sequence). Between the trimmed V and J ends, which lost 8 bases and 8 bases, there was a span of 24 bases. This CDR3 has 15 amino acids. The CDR3 protein is CALSAGPILREKLFF. The CDR3 DNA follows: TGTGCCCTCTCGGCAGGTCCCATCCTGAGAGAAAAACTGTTTTTT.

This clone has only a few counts. This chain links TRBV5-4 with TRBJ2-3; D unresolved. The CDR3 has 14 amino acids. Germline loops: CDR1 SGHNT, CDR2 YYREEE (reference sequence). Trimming left V 2 bases short and J 2 bases short, with 9 bases between. For the CDR3, the DNA is TGTGCCAGCAGCTTTGACTCCTCCACAGATACGCAGTATTTT. Translating it yields CASSFDSSTDTQYF.

The V and J genes are TRBV5-4 and TRBJ2-5, with 7 nucleotides matching TRBD1. The CDR3 is made up of 15 amino acids. The trim removed 2 bases at V and 4 bases at J, leaving 8 bases unmatched. The germline gives CDR1 SGHNT, CDR2 YYREEE (reference sequence). The CDR3 here is CASSFGQEVSETQYF. The CDR3 DNA is TGTGCCAGCAGCTTTGGACAGGAGGTTTCAGAGACCCAGTACTTC.

The chain joins TRBV5-4 to TRBJ1-3, with 7 bases identical to TRBD1. The V gene's germline CDR1 is SGHNT and CDR2 YYREEE (reference sequence). J was trimmed by 1 base and V by 3 bases; bases with no gene match: 10. The CDR3 is made up of 17 amino acids. CDR3 protein: CASSSNLNRGSGNTIYF. The CDR3 DNA reads as TGTGCCAGCAGCTCAAATTTAAACAGGGGATCTGGAAACACCATATATTTT.

The chain carries TRBV4-3 and TRBJ1-5, with D perhaps matching TRBD1 (6 bases). The V gene lost 5 bases and the J gene lost 4 bases, with 12 bases spanning the gap. The CDR3 is 14 residues long. Germline V gives CDR1 LGHNA, CDR2 YSLEER. The CDR3 here is CASSLKGGNQPQHF. As DNA, the CDR3 is TGCGCCAGCAGCTTGAAGGGGGGGAATCAGCCCCAGCATTTT.

The chain recombines TRBV30 with TRBJ1-6; no clear D. Germline assignment: CDR1 GTSNPN and CDR2 SVGIG (reference sequence). The CDR3 is 14 residues long. V was shortened by 1 base and J by 7 bases, with 11 bases between the two germline ends. CDR3 sequence (DNA): TGTGCCTGGAGTGGATTACAGATGAATTCACCCCTCCACTTT. Its translation is CAWSGLQMNSPLHF.

The chain combines TRBV3-1 (or the pseudogene TRBV3-2) with TRBJ1-5, with 7 bases matching TRBD1. Germline values: CDR1 LGHDT, CDR2 YNNKEL (reference sequence). The CDR3 extends over 14 amino acids. V lost 3 bases and J lost 3; bases outside the gene matches: 2. In DNA, the CDR3 is TGTGCCAGCAGCCAGGGACAGAACAATCAGCCCCAGCATTTT. Translating gives CASSQGQNNQPQHF.

This chain links TRBV7-2 with TRBJ2-7, with TRBD2 identical over 10 bases. CDR1 and CDR2 (germline): SGHTA, FQGNSA. This CDR3 comprises 16 residues. V gave up 6 bases and J gave up 0 bases; unmatched junction bases: 8. CDR3 region: CASSQIAGGNSYEQYF. CDR3 coding DNA: TGTGCCAGCAGTCAAATAGCGGGAGGAAACTCCTACGAGCAGTACTTC. The whole variable domain, filled in from reference TRBV7-2 and TRBJ2-7, reads GAGVSQSPSNKVTEKGKDVELRCDPISGHTALYWYRQSLGQGLEFLIYFQGNSAPDKSGLPSDRFSAERTGGSVSTLTIQRTQQEDSAVYLCASSQIAGGNSYEQYFGPGTRLTVT.

In this sample, this clone turned up a few times. This rearrangement joins TRBV6-2 or TRBV6-3 to TRBJ1-2, with TRBD1 as a possible D gene (5 bases). The V and J ends lost 3 bases and 6 bases respectively, with 17 bases between them. Germline-derived CDR1 and CDR2 are MNHEY and SVGEGT. The CDR3 covers 15 residues. CDR3 DNA: TGTGCCAGCAGTTATATTCCCCAGGGAAGGAATGGCTACACCTTC. As protein: CASSYIPQGRNGYTF.

This rearrangement joins TRBV25-1 to TRBJ2-5, with D possibly being TRBD2 (6 bases). The CDR3 is 15 amino acids. V gave up 3 bases and J gave up 1 base, with 12 bases separating them. The germline gives CDR1 MGHDK, CDR2 SYGVNS. CDR3 residues: CASSDSGGLQETQYF. Written as DNA, the CDR3 is TGTGCCAGCAGTGATTCTGGGGGACTCCAAGAGACCCAGTACTTC.